One and the same sample provided the 9 T cell receptor beta chains below, sequenced in a study of blood T cells in healthy people across ages. A sample-barcoded 5' primer and a J-beta primer mix were used in a second PCR of about 7 to 12 cycles. A single record per CDR3 protein comes from TCRdb applying MiXCR to the 5' RACE reads. The data contain approximately 1.5 million distinct CDR3 sequences, 42% of them singletons. Sequencing used blood. The receptors were sampled from a woman under 30 in good health.

The chain combines TRBV6-2 or TRBV6-3 with TRBJ1-4; D might be TRBD1 (6 bases). Trimming left V 1 base short and J 8 bases short, with 11 bases between. CDR1 is MNHEY and CDR2 is SVGEGT in the germline V gene. The length of the CDR3 is 14 residues. The CDR3, as DNA: TGTGCCAGCAGTTACTTCGGGGGGCGCGAAAAACTGTTTTTT. Translating it yields CASSYFGGREKLFF.

The chain combines TRBV29-1 with TRBJ2-5; D not certain. Germline-derived CDR1 and CDR2 are SQVTM and ANQGSEA. V lost 8 bases to trimming and J lost 3 bases, with 13 bases between them. The CDR3 is 12 amino acids. DNA of the CDR3: TGCAGCTCAAAAGGCCGAAAAGAGACCCAGTACTTC. Protein sequence: CSSKGRKETQYF. Together with reference TRBV29-1 and TRBJ2-5, the CDR3 gives the full variable domain: SAVISQKPSRDICQRGTSLTIQCQVDSQVTMMFWYRQQPGQSLTLIATANQGSEATYESGFVIDKFPISRPNLTFSTLTVSNMSPEDSSIYLCSSKGRKETQYFGPGTRLLVL.

Of note for this clonotype: Mismatch with germline at one junction end may stem from a read error. V gene TRBV14 combines with J gene TRBJ2-1; D is perhaps TRBD2 (5 bases). The CDR3 is 13 residues long. Per germline, CDR1 SGHDN and CDR2 FVKESK. CDR3 protein: CASWASSHNEQFF. CDR3 coding DNA: TGTGCCAGCTGGGCTAGCTCCCACAATGAGCAGTTCTTC.

This clonotype was seen a handful of times. This sequence joins TRBV7-2 and TRBJ2-7, with TRBD2 matching over 12 bases. V dropped 4 bases and J dropped 3; count of bases not matched to a gene: 10. Germline CDR1 and CDR2: SGHTA and FQGNSA. The CDR3 runs to 17 residues. CDR3 in amino acids: CASSSRTSGVVGYEQYF. CDR3 sequence (DNA): TGTGCCAGCAGCTCAAGGACTAGCGGGGTCGTAGGCTACGAGCAGTACTTC.

V usage is TRBV10-3 and J usage is TRBJ2-3; TRBD1 aligns across 9 bases. Germline V gene sequence: CDR1 ENHRY, CDR2 SYGVKD. The CDR3 consists of 15 residues. The J segment lost 7 bases and the V segment lost 2 bases, leaving 7 bases of the junction unmatched. For the CDR3, the DNA is TGTGCCATCAGTGAGGGACAGGGGTTTATAAATACGCAGTATTTT. Translated, it gives CAISEGQGFINTQYF.

This clonotype was seen repeatedly, ten times or more. The chain recombines TRBV29-1 with TRBJ2-3; perhaps TRBD1 as D (5 bases). Trimming took 3 bases from V and 2 from J, leaving 18 bases between them. Germline V lookup: CDR1 SQVTM, CDR2 ANQGSEA. The CDR3 sequence is 16 residues long. The CDR3 DNA reads TGCAGCGTTGATATAGGGGCTCTGGGGTTCACAGATACGCAGTATTTT. Its translation is CSVDIGALGFTDTQYF.

This chain joins TRBV12-3 or TRBV12-4 and TRBJ1-1; D possibly corresponds to TRBD1 (5 bases). The V end lost 0 bases, the J end lost 4 bases, and 12 bases lay between the germline ends. The CDR3 spans 15 residues. The CDR3: CASSLAYPRGTEAFF. The CDR3 DNA sequence: TGTGCCAGCAGTTTAGCCTACCCTAGGGGCACTGAAGCTTTCTTT.

J is TRBJ1-1 and V is TRBV6-5; 7 bases map to TRBD1. The CDR3 loop spans 14 amino acids. V trimming: 7 bases; J trimming: 5 bases; junction bases outside the gene matches: 10. In germline, CDR1 is MNHEY, CDR2 SVGAGI. CDR3 nucleotides: TGTGCCAGCACCAGACAGGGAGGTAGTACTGAAGCTTTCTTT. This sequence encodes CASTRQGGSTEAFF.

A single count supports this clonotype. V usage is TRBV28 and J usage is TRBJ1-6; 8 bases line up with TRBD1. Germline-derived CDR1 and CDR2 are MDHEN and SYDVKM. The CDR3 has 16 amino acids. After removal of 6 bases from V and 1 base from J, the junction contained 5 bases not matched to a gene. CDR3 sequence: CASRGQGNSYNSPLHF. CDR3 nucleotides: TGTGCCAGCAGAGGACAGGGAAATTCCTATAATTCACCCCTCCACTTT.